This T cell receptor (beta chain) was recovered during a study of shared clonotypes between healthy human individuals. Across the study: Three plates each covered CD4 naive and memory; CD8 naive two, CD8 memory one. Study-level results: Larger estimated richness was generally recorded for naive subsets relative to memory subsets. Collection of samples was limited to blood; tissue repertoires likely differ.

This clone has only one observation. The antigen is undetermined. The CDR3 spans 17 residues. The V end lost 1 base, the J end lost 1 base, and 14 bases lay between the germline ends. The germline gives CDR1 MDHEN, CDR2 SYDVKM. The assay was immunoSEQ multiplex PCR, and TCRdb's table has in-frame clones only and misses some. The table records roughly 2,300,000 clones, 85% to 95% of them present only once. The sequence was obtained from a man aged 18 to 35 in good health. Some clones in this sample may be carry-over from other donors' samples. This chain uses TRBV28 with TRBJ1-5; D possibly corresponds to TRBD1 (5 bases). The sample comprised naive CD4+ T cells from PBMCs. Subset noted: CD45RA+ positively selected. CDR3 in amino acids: CASSLLSIRQSNQPQHF. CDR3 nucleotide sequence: TGTGCCAGCAGTTTATTGTCTATAAGACAGAGCAATCAGCCCCAGCATTTT.